Detailed here is one T cell receptor beta chain. Its antigen is currently unknown. With MiXCR, TCRdb called clones anew from the PCR reads. The sample has about 36,000 clones; 20% are singletons. Trimming pared 3 bases from V and 2 bases from J, leaving 7 bases between. The V gene's germline CDR1 is MNHEY and CDR2 SMNVEV (reference sequence). CDR3 length: 13 residues. This specimen belongs to a study of metastatic and nonmetastatic thyroid tumors. Study-wide context: Both malignant and benign thyroid patients supplied peripheral blood and tumor or nodule tissue samples, across which the repertoires of these patients were then compared. Study-wide results and limits: For both blood and tumor, malignant thyroid tumors reportedly showed significantly higher TCR beta diversity than benign nodules did.

No patient received treatment before thyroid surgery. This chain links TRBV27 with TRBJ1-2; D is possibly TRBD1 (5 bases). The sample consisted of blood. This TCR was sampled from a female donor with papillary thyroid cancer or a benign thyroid nodule (not recorded which). Some clones in this sample may be carry-over from other donors' samples. Here the CDR3 DNA reads TGTGCCAGCAGTTTGGGGCAGAACTATGGCTACACCTTC. Amino acids: CASSLGQNYGYTF.